The T cell receptor beta chain under discussion was sequenced for a study of control samples from healthy donors and cancer patients. The repertoire was sequenced with immunoSEQ multiplex PCR; TCRdb's copy has only in-frame clones and lacks some. This sample has about 120,000 clones; approximately 90% occur once, and the top ten carry around an eighth. The CDR3 sequence is 14 residues long. Germline CDR1 is LGHDT and CDR2 is YNNKEL (reference sequence). The germline V and J ends were trimmed by 4 bases and 4 bases, with 13 bases remaining between them. The TCR originated in a young man in good health. Material: blood. V gene TRBV3-1 (or the pseudogene TRBV3-2) combines with J gene TRBJ1-1; D is unclear. Here the CDR3 reads CASSRGGGSTEAFF. CDR3 DNA sequence: TGTGCCAGCAGCCGAGGCGGTGGTTCCACTGAAGCTTTCTTT.